A selection of T cell receptor beta chains follows, all from one sample in a study of vaccination and CD4 T cells after COVID-19. What these receptors recognize is not known. TCRdb re-called the PCR reads with MiXCR, one entry per CDR3 protein. This table holds 22,000 or so distinct CDR3 sequences, 30% to 35% found once. Material for sequencing was cultured CD4+ T cells from blood. The receptors were gathered from a human donor with COVID-19. Each CDR3 is given with its conserved first and last residue. The D gene is left open where the match is weak. Part of the rows lack a size; the others show once, few, many or a class for expanded clones.

clone size: .
D gene: TRBD1
J gene: TRBJ1-2
V gene: TRBV7-2
CDR3 protein: CASSGTDYTF
CDR3 DNA: TGTGCCAGCAGCGGGACAGACTACACCTTC

clone size: few
D gene: .
J gene: TRBJ2-2
V gene: TRBV19
CDR3 protein: CASSSLGGGELFF
CDR3 DNA: TGTGCCAGTAGTTCGCTCGGCGGCGGGGAGCTGTTTTTT

clone size: once
D gene: TRBD1
J gene: TRBJ2-3
V gene: TRBV5-1
CDR3 protein: CASSGLRTGGTDTQYF
CDR3 DNA: TGCGCCAGCAGCGGCCTTCGGACAGGGGGCACAGATACGCAGTATTTT

clone size: .
D gene: TRBD1
J gene: TRBJ1-1
V gene: TRBV12-3/TRBV12-4
CDR3 protein: CASSHRGLTEAFF
CDR3 DNA: TGTGCCAGCAGTCACAGGGGGCTCACTGAAGCTTTCTTT

clone size: .
D gene: .
J gene: TRBJ2-3
V gene: TRBV2
CDR3 protein: CASTLQGTLPTDTQYF
CDR3 DNA: TGTGCCAGCACTCTACAGGGCACTCTCCCCACAGATACGCAGTATTTT

clone size: few
D gene: .
J gene: TRBJ1-1
V gene: TRBV19
CDR3 protein: CASSSSGPEAFF
CDR3 DNA: TGTGCCAGTAGTTCGTCGGGTCCTGAAGCTTTCTTT

clone size: .
D gene: .
J gene: TRBJ1-5
V gene: TRBV11-2
CDR3 protein: CASSRGGRATQPQHF
CDR3 DNA: TGTGCCAGCAGCCGGGGGGGGAGGGCTACTCAGCCCCAGCATTTT

clone size: .
D gene: .
J gene: TRBJ1-1
V gene: TRBV6-1
CDR3 protein: CASRLPGQNTEAFF
CDR3 DNA: TGTGCCAGCAGGCTACCGGGACAGAACACTGAAGCTTTCTTT

clone size: few
D gene: .
J gene: TRBJ2-5
V gene: TRBV4-1
CDR3 protein: CASSQSLATGQETQYF
CDR3 DNA: TGCGCCAGCAGCCAATCGCTAGCGACGGGGCAAGAGACCCAGTACTTC

clone size: .
D gene: .
J gene: TRBJ2-2
V gene: TRBV29-1
CDR3 protein: CSLTTGAGELFF
CDR3 DNA: TGCAGCCTCACCACCGGGGCCGGGGAGCTGTTTTTT

clone size: .
D gene: TRBD2
J gene: TRBJ2-5
V gene: TRBV6-1
CDR3 protein: CASSLGAGGRETQYF
CDR3 DNA: TGTGCCAGCAGCCTAGGGGCGGGGGGGCGAGAGACCCAGTACTTC

clone size: .
D gene: .
J gene: TRBJ2-5
V gene: TRBV6-1
CDR3 protein: CASSERTGETQYF
CDR3 DNA: TGTGCCAGCAGCGAGAGGACGGGGGAGACCCAGTACTTC

clone size: few
D gene: .
J gene: TRBJ1-6
V gene: TRBV11-1
CDR3 protein: CASSLGFEAPYSPLHF
CDR3 DNA: TGTGCCAGCAGCTTAGGTTTTGAGGCTCCATATTCACCCCTCCACTTT

clone size: few
D gene: .
J gene: TRBJ1-1
V gene: TRBV11-3
CDR3 protein: CASSLSPGHTEAFF
CDR3 DNA: TGTGCCAGCAGCTTAAGTCCAGGGCACACTGAAGCTTTCTTT

clone size: .
D gene: .
J gene: TRBJ1-1
V gene: TRBV30
CDR3 protein: CAWLQENTEAFF
CDR3 DNA: TGTGCCTGGCTACAGGAGAACACTGAAGCTTTCTTT

clone size: .
D gene: .
J gene: TRBJ1-5
V gene: TRBV6-1
CDR3 protein: CASSTRDIDQPQHF
CDR3 DNA: TGTGCCAGCAGTACCCGGGACATCGATCAGCCCCAGCATTTT

clone size: .
D gene: .
J gene: TRBJ1-1
V gene: TRBV28
CDR3 protein: CASTRGPGLTEAFF
CDR3 DNA: TGTGCCAGCACCCGGGGTCCAGGGCTCACTGAAGCTTTCTTT

clone size: .
D gene: .
J gene: TRBJ2-6
V gene: TRBV7-2
CDR3 protein: CASSIVVSGANVLTF
CDR3 DNA: TGTGCCAGCAGCATTGTAGTCTCTGGGGCCAACGTCCTGACTTTC

clone size: .
D gene: TRBD2
J gene: TRBJ2-7
V gene: TRBV20-1
CDR3 protein: CSASLRLSGGIAYEQYF
CDR3 DNA: TGCAGTGCTAGCCTTAGATTAAGCGGGGGGATTGCCTACGAGCAGTACTTC

clone size: few
D gene: .
J gene: TRBJ1-2
V gene: TRBV2
CDR3 protein: CASSEVAGNYGYTF
CDR3 DNA: TGTGCCAGCAGTGAAGTTGCAGGGAACTATGGCTACACCTTC

clone size: .
D gene: .
J gene: TRBJ1-5
V gene: TRBV20-1
CDR3 protein: CSAVQGPNQPQHF
CDR3 DNA: TGCAGTGCTGTACAGGGTCCCAATCAGCCCCAGCATTTT

clone size: .
D gene: .
J gene: TRBJ2-2
V gene: TRBV2
CDR3 protein: CASSPLGPPNTGELFF
CDR3 DNA: TGTGCCAGCAGCCCTCTGGGGCCACCTAACACCGGGGAGCTGTTTTTT

clone size: .
D gene: .
J gene: TRBJ2-5
V gene: TRBV10-3
CDR3 protein: CAISESIETQYF
CDR3 DNA: TGTGCCATCAGTGAGTCGATTGAGACCCAGTACTTC

clone size: medium-sized
D gene: TRBD1
J gene: TRBJ1-5
V gene: TRBV20-1
CDR3 protein: CSANGDRGVGNQPQHF
CDR3 DNA: TGCAGTGCTAACGGGGACAGGGGAGTGGGCAATCAGCCCCAGCATTTT

clone size: once
D gene: TRBD1
J gene: TRBJ2-4
V gene: TRBV5-4
CDR3 protein: CASSLGTGGNQYF
CDR3 DNA: TGTGCCAGCAGCTTGGGGACAGGGGGCAATCAGTACTTC

clone size: few
D gene: TRBD1
J gene: TRBJ1-1
V gene: TRBV6-1
CDR3 protein: CASRTGTGGKNTEAFF
CDR3 DNA: TGTGCCAGCAGAACCGGGACAGGGGGGAAAAACACTGAAGCTTTCTTT

clone size: .
D gene: .
J gene: TRBJ1-1
V gene: TRBV29-1
CDR3 protein: CSGGNQPLPPEAFF
CDR3 DNA: TGCAGCGGGGGGAACCAGCCCCTCCCGCCTGAAGCTTTCTTT

clone size: .
D gene: .
J gene: TRBJ2-5
V gene: TRBV29-1
CDR3 protein: CSVDQGSQETQYF
CDR3 DNA: TGCAGCGTTGATCAGGGATCCCAAGAGACCCAGTACTTC

clone size: few
D gene: TRBD1
J gene: TRBJ1-2
V gene: TRBV19
CDR3 protein: CATTPQGVRYGYTF
CDR3 DNA: TGTGCCACTACCCCTCAGGGGGTCAGGTATGGCTACACCTTC

clone size: .
D gene: .
J gene: TRBJ2-5
V gene: TRBV4-3
CDR3 protein: CASSQDPSGHGETQYF
CDR3 DNA: TGCGCCAGCAGCCAAGACCCCAGCGGGCATGGAGAGACCCAGTACTTC

clone size: few
D gene: .
J gene: TRBJ1-6
V gene: TRBV14
CDR3 protein: CASSPEVARVSPLHF
CDR3 DNA: TGTGCCAGCAGCCCAGAGGTTGCCAGGGTTTCACCCCTCCACTTT

clone size: medium-sized
D gene: .
J gene: TRBJ1-2
V gene: TRBV20-1
CDR3 protein: CSAPPGSAYYGYTF
CDR3 DNA: TGCAGTGCGCCGCCGGGGTCTGCGTACTATGGCTACACCTTC

clone size: few
D gene: .
J gene: TRBJ2-5
V gene: TRBV7-2
CDR3 protein: CASSFNPQGGTQYF
CDR3 DNA: TGTGCCAGCAGCTTCAATCCTCAGGGGGGCACCCAGTACTTC

clone size: few
D gene: .
J gene: TRBJ1-3
V gene: TRBV19
CDR3 protein: CASASGASEYF
CDR3 DNA: TGTGCCAGTGCCTCAGGGGCCTCGGAATATTTT

clone size: few
D gene: .
J gene: TRBJ2-5
V gene: TRBV11-2
CDR3 protein: CASSPLREGRATQYF
CDR3 DNA: TGTGCCAGCAGCCCTCTCCGAGAGGGACGGGCGACCCAGTACTTC

clone size: .
D gene: .
J gene: TRBJ2-5
V gene: TRBV19
CDR3 protein: CASSGDSMRETQYF
CDR3 DNA: TGTGCCAGCAGCGGCGACAGTATGAGAGAGACCCAGTACTTC

clone size: .
D gene: .
J gene: TRBJ1-1
V gene: TRBV11-2
CDR3 protein: CASSHDGNTEAFF
CDR3 DNA: TGTGCCAGCAGCCATGACGGGAACACTGAAGCTTTCTTT

clone size: once
D gene: .
J gene: TRBJ1-1
V gene: TRBV6-1
CDR3 protein: CASSRGSATLTEAFF
CDR3 DNA: TGTGCCAGCAGCAGAGGCTCGGCCACACTCACTGAAGCTTTCTTT

clone size: few
D gene: .
J gene: TRBJ1-1
V gene: TRBV5-6
CDR3 protein: CASSDPGASRSFF
CDR3 DNA: TGTGCCAGCAGCGATCCAGGGGCCTCTAGGAGTTTCTTT

clone size: few
D gene: .
J gene: TRBJ1-5
V gene: TRBV20-1
CDR3 protein: CSARDPSQPQHF
CDR3 DNA: TGCAGTGCTAGAGATCCGAGTCAGCCCCAGCATTTT

clone size: .
D gene: TRBD1
J gene: TRBJ1-4
V gene: TRBV20-1
CDR3 protein: CSARGPFDRVIGKLFF
CDR3 DNA: TGCAGTGCTAGAGGCCCTTTTGACAGGGTCATCGGAAAACTGTTTTTT

clone size: few
D gene: .
J gene: TRBJ2-5
V gene: TRBV21-1
CDR3 protein: CASSKSFGTGQETQYF
CDR3 DNA: TGTGCCAGCAGCAAATCATTCGGGACAGGACAAGAGACCCAGTACTTC